One sample yielded the 22 T cell receptor beta chains listed below, sequenced in a study of blood T cell repertoires in COVID-19. Profiled with immunoSEQ multiplex PCR; TCRdb holds only in-frame clones, not every one. In the table there are about 51,000 clones, 70% to 90% of which are singletons. Sequencing used peripheral blood. These receptors originate from a man at least 80 years old with active COVID-19.

The CDR3 DNA is TGTGCCAGCATCGGCGGGAGAAAGGGTGAGCAGTTCTTC. Translating it yields CASIGGRKGEQFF. The V gene is TRBV7-9, the J gene TRBJ2-1, with 7 nucleotides matching TRBD2. CDR1 is SEHNR and CDR2 is FQNEAQ in the germline V gene (reference sequence). Trimming removed 7 bases from V and 9 bases from J; junction bases left unmatched: 9. The CDR3 spans 13 residues. The variable domain in full, with the rest retrieved from reference TRBV7-9 and TRBJ2-1, is DTGVSQNPRHKITKRGQNVTFRCDPISEHNRLYWYRQTLGQGPEFLTYFQNEAQLEKSRLLSDRFSAERPKGSFSTLEIQRTEQGDSAMYLCASIGGRKGEQFFGPGTRLTVL.

V is TRBV5-6 and J is TRBJ1-5, with D perhaps TRBD1 (6 bases). This CDR3 is 13 amino acids long. Trimming took off 4 bases at V and 4 bases at J, with 9 bases between the two ends. The germline gives CDR1 SGHDT, CDR2 YYEEEE. This chain's CDR3 is CASSKQGNQPQHF. The CDR3 DNA reads TGTGCCAGCAGCAAACAGGGAAATCAGCCCCAGCATTTT.

This clone was recorded once. The genes are TRBV10-3 and TRBJ2-7, with D unclear. Trimming removed 4 bases at V and 0 bases at J, with 10 bases between. CDR3 length: 14 residues. From germline, CDR1 is ENHRY and CDR2 SYGVKD. Here the CDR3 DNA reads TGTGCCATCAGTGGATACTCAAACTCCTACGAGCAGTACTTC. Protein sequence: CAISGYSNSYEQYF.

The V call is TRBV19, the J call TRBJ1-1; 7 bases agree with TRBD1. This CDR3 contains 16 residues. From germline, CDR1 is LNHDA and CDR2 SQIVND (reference sequence). The V and J ends lost 6 bases and 2 bases, in that order; junction bases with no gene match: 12. Written as DNA, the CDR3 is TGTGCCAGTAGCCCCCGGGAGGGACAGCTCAACACTGAAGCTTTCTTT. This codes for CASSPREGQLNTEAFF.

The CDR3 sequence is CASSSTPGPWGTDTQYF. CDR3 sequence (DNA): TGTGCCAGCAGTTCAACCCCGGGTCCCTGGGGCACAGATACGCAGTATTTT. The chain has TRBV27 and TRBJ2-3, with D unclear. Germline-derived CDR1 and CDR2 are MNHEY and SMNVEV (reference sequence). The CDR3 loop spans 17 amino acids. V lost 4 bases, J lost 1 base, and 18 bases lay in between.

The chain has TRBV4-3 and TRBJ2-3, with D perhaps matching TRBD1 (5 bases). Trimming pared 0 bases from V and 1 base from J, leaving 11 bases between. CDR3 length: 16 amino acids. Germline CDR1 reads LGHNA; CDR2 reads YSLEER. The CDR3 nucleotides read TGCGCCAGCAGCCAAGATGCAGGGCGTCGCACAGATACGCAGTATTTT. Protein sequence: CASSQDAGRRTDTQYF.

This clone was observed once. The chain combines TRBV29-1 with TRBJ2-7; D possibly corresponds to TRBD2 (5 bases). V gave up 3 bases and J gave up 2 bases, with 8 bases separating them. The length of the CDR3 is 12 residues. The germline V gene has CDR1 SQVTM and CDR2 ANQGSEA. CDR3 bases: TGCAGCGTTGATCACGGGACCTACGAGCAGTACTTC. Residues: CSVDHGTYEQYF.

The gene calls are TRBV15 and TRBJ2-3; 10 bases fit TRBD2. Trimming cost V 4 bases and J 2 bases; bases outside gene matches: 3. Germline CDR1 LNHNV, CDR2 YYDKDF (reference sequence). This CDR3 comprises 15 residues. CDR3 nucleotides: TGTGCCACCAGCAACCTAGCGGGAGCCACAGATACGCAGTATTTT. It yields the protein CATSNLAGATDTQYF.

This chain links TRBV19 with TRBJ1-2; TRBD1 matches 7 bases. The CDR3 consists of 12 residues. Germline V gives CDR1 LNHDA, CDR2 SQIVND (reference sequence). V was pared by 2 bases and J by 8 bases, with 2 bases of the junction left unmatched. CDR3 nucleotides: TGTGCCAGTAGTATACAGGGGGACGGCTACACCTTC. It translates to CASSIQGDGYTF.

This sequence joins TRBV4-3 and TRBJ1-3, with D unclear. CDR1 and CDR2 (germline): LGHNA, YSLEER. The CDR3 loop spans 15 amino acids. V dropped 5 bases and J dropped 8 bases, with 19 bases sitting between them. The CDR3 DNA sequence: TGCGCCAGCAGCGAAAGACCCCGCGGCGGGTACACCATATATTTT. This sequence encodes CASSERPRGGYTIYF.

This chain uses TRBV14 with TRBJ1-2; D not resolved. CDR1 SGHDN and CDR2 FVKESK come from the germline V gene. The CDR3 runs 14 residues. Deletions cut 3 bases from V and 8 bases from J, with 16 bases between. CDR3 sequence: CASSHNSLALGYTF. The CDR3 DNA reads as TGTGCCAGCAGCCATAATTCCCTAGCCTTGGGCTACACCTTC.

The rearrangement uses TRBV7-2 and TRBJ2-6; tentatively, D is TRBD2 (5 bases). This CDR3 spans 15 amino acids. Germline V gives CDR1 SGHTA, CDR2 FQGNSA. The germline V and J ends were trimmed by 5 bases and 2 bases, with 10 bases remaining between them. The DNA for the CDR3 is TGTGCCAGCAGCGACTTCGGGGCTGGGGCCAACGTCCTGACTTTC. Residues: CASSDFGAGANVLTF.

The chain employs TRBV28 and TRBJ1-1; 8 positions agree with TRBD1. V shed 2 bases and J 3 bases; nucleotides not matched to a gene: 8. The CDR3 runs 16 residues. CDR1 is MDHEN and CDR2 is SYDVKM in the germline V gene. The CDR3 DNA reads as TGTGCCAGCAGTTTACCCCGGACAGGGACGGACACTGAAGCTTTCTTT. Translating it yields CASSLPRTGTDTEAFF.

The V call is TRBV7-2, the J call TRBJ2-7; 7 nucleotides match TRBD2. J gave up 2 bases and V 3 bases, and 7 bases lay outside the gene matches. CDR1 is SGHTA and CDR2 is FQGNSA in the germline V gene. CDR3 length: 15 amino acids. The CDR3 region is CASSFVSGVTYEQYF. CDR3 sequence (DNA): TGTGCCAGCAGCTTTGTCAGCGGGGTAACCTACGAGCAGTACTTC.

CDR3 nucleotide sequence: TGTGCCAGCCGAGAAGGACTAGATACGCAGTATTTT. Protein product: CASREGLDTQYF. The chain is built from TRBV19 and TRBJ2-3, with a possible D match to TRBD2 (5 bases). This CDR3 comprises 12 residues. The germline gives CDR1 LNHDA, CDR2 SQIVND (reference sequence). The V gene lost 9 bases and the J gene lost 5 bases, with 12 bases spanning the gap.

V gene TRBV28 combines with J gene TRBJ1-5, with TRBD1 matching 7 bases. Germline CDR1 reads MDHEN; CDR2 reads SYDVKM. The CDR3 is made up of 11 amino acids. Losses at the gene ends were 9 bases for V and 8 bases for J; bases not matched to a gene: 4. The chain's CDR3 is CASTGTEPQHF. CDR3 sequence (DNA): TGTGCCAGTACTGGGACAGAGCCCCAGCATTTT.

This chain connects TRBV27 to TRBJ2-3, with 7 bases matching TRBD2. Per the germline V gene, CDR1 is MNHEY and CDR2 is SMNVEV (reference sequence). There are 16 residues in the CDR3. J gave up 10 bases and V 2 bases, and 15 bases lay outside the gene matches. DNA of the CDR3: TGTGCCAGCAGTTTAGGAATAGCTCGTTCGGGGGGAGCGCAGTATTTT. It encodes CASSLGIARSGGAQYF.

The chain is built from TRBV10-3 and TRBJ2-5; TRBD2 agrees at 9 bases. Germline V gene data show CDR1 as ENHRY and CDR2 as SYGVKD. This CDR3 has 15 amino acids. CDR3 in DNA: TGTGCGAGCAGGACCAGCGGGAGGATTAAGGAGACCCAGTACTTC. It codes for CASRTSGRIKETQYF.

The chain joins TRBV15 to TRBJ2-7; 12 bases agree with TRBD2. Germline V lookup: CDR1 LNHNV, CDR2 YYDKDF (reference sequence). With 3 bases clipped from V and 4 bases from J, the junction kept 4 bases outside the gene matches. This CDR3 is built from 15 residues. In DNA, the CDR3 is TGTGCCACCAGCAGGGGCGGGACTAGCGGGTACGAGCAGTACTTC. Translating gives CATSRGGTSGYEQYF. Based on the CDR3 plus reference TRBV15 and TRBJ2-7, the full variable domain is DAMVIQNPRYQVTQFGKPVTLSCSQTLNHNVMYWYQQKSSQAPKLLFHYYDKDFNNEADTPDNFQSRRPNTSFCFLDIRSPGLGDTAMYLCATSRGGTSGYEQYFGPGTRLTVT.

The chain joins TRBV6-5 to TRBJ1-6, with TRBD1 matching over 7 bases. After removal of 0 bases from V and 10 bases from J, the junction contained 6 bases not matched to a gene. The CDR3 length is 15 residues. The germline V gene has CDR1 MNHEY and CDR2 SVGAGI. This chain's CDR3 is CASSYSTQGRSPLHF. In nucleotides, the CDR3 is TGTGCCAGCAGTTACTCGACACAGGGGAGGTCACCCCTCCACTTT.

This clone was recorded a few times. The chain employs TRBV5-1 and TRBJ2-5; tentatively, D is TRBD1 (5 bases). The germline V gene encodes CDR1 SGHRS and CDR2 YFSETQ. The length of the CDR3 is 14 residues. The V end lost 0 bases, the J end lost 3 bases, and 9 bases lay between the germline ends. The CDR3 sequence: CASSLVGREETQYF. The CDR3 coding sequence is TGCGCCAGCAGCTTGGTGGGCAGGGAAGAGACCCAGTACTTC.

This chain uses TRBV6-5 with TRBJ1-3; D remains ambiguous. The CDR3 runs to 15 residues. CDR1 and CDR2 from the germline V gene are MNHEY and SVGAGI. V was trimmed by 7 bases and J by 2 bases, leaving 15 bases between them. DNA for the CDR3: TGTGCCAGCATAGACATTGCTAAGGCTGGAAACACCATATATTTT. This translates into CASIDIAKAGNTIYF.